What follows are 13 T cell receptor beta chains derived from one specimen sequenced in a study of OX40 agonist ivuxolimab in advanced cancers. The protocol was immunoSEQ multiplex PCR, while the TCRdb copy is restricted to in-frame clones and leaves out a portion. The sample holds 65,000 to 95,000 clones; about nine tenths are singletons and the top ten take approximately 6.2%. The material was CD4+ or CD8+ T cells sorted from blood, obtained in a trial of the OX40 agonist ivuxolimab. These TCRs come from an adult with an advanced solid tumor such as melanoma, head and neck, liver or kidney cancer.

The V call is TRBV28, the J call TRBJ1-1, with D perhaps matching TRBD1 (5 bases). V was clipped by 7 bases and J by 8 bases, with 17 bases between them. This CDR3 has 13 residues. Per germline, CDR1 MDHEN and CDR2 SYDVKM. DNA of the CDR3: TGTGCCAGCAAATTTTTGTCAGGGTACGAAGCTTTCTTT. It is translated as CASKFLSGYEAFF.

The chain has TRBV6-4 and TRBJ2-2; 9 positions match TRBD2. The germline V gene encodes CDR1 MRHNA and CDR2 SNTAGT. With V trimmed by 5 bases and J by 6 bases, 10 bases remained unmatched. CDR3 size: 16 residues. CDR3 loop: CASSPTSGGGPGELFF. The DNA for the CDR3 is TGTGCCAGCAGTCCGACTAGCGGAGGGGGCCCCGGGGAGCTGTTTTTT.

The chain combines TRBV5-4 with TRBJ2-7; 9 nucleotides agree with TRBD2. Germline CDR1 reads SGHNT; CDR2 reads YYREEE (reference sequence). CDR3 size: 15 residues. V lost 0 bases, J lost 2 bases, and 3 bases stayed unmatched. CDR3 sequence reads: CASSLETSGTYEQYF. CDR3 coding DNA: TGTGCCAGCAGCTTGGAGACTAGCGGAACCTACGAGCAGTACTTC.

The gene calls are TRBV11-3 and TRBJ2-7, with 7 positions matching TRBD2. The CDR3 runs 15 residues. Trimming took 2 bases from V and 0 from J; bases not matched to a gene: 4. Germline-derived CDR1 and CDR2 are SGHNT and YENEEA. CDR3 coding DNA: TGTGCCAGCAGCTTACAGGCTAGCGGCTCCTACGAGCAGTACTTC. It is translated as CASSLQASGSYEQYF.

The J gene is TRBJ2-7, the V gene TRBV11-2; D is undetermined. This CDR3 comprises 14 residues. Trimming stripped 1 base from V and 6 bases from J, with 13 bases between. Looked up from germline, CDR1 is SGHAT and CDR2 is FQNNGV. CDR3 region: CASSLGPDQPEQYF. CDR3 DNA sequence: TGTGCCAGCAGCTTAGGGCCCGACCAGCCCGAGCAGTACTTC.

V is TRBV12-5 and J is TRBJ1-1; D unclear. The germline V and J ends were trimmed by 5 bases and 6 bases, with 10 bases remaining between them. CDR3 length equals 12 residues. CDR1 is LGHNT and CDR2 is FRNRAP in the germline V gene. The CDR3 reads CASGGRGAEAFF. DNA for the CDR3: TGTGCTAGTGGTGGAAGAGGTGCTGAAGCTTTCTTT.

The genes are TRBV7-2 and TRBJ1-5; D is uncertain. V lost 1 base to trimming and J lost 5 bases, with 9 bases between them. Germline V gene data show CDR1 as SGHTA and CDR2 as FQGNSA. The CDR3 has 14 residues. The DNA of the CDR3 is TGTGCCAGCAGCTTAGATGTGGGGTATCAGCCCCAGCATTTT. Its translation: CASSLDVGYQPQHF.

V is TRBV2 and J is TRBJ2-5; the D is unclear. Germline loops: CDR1 SNHLY, CDR2 FYNNEI. The CDR3 totals 14 residues. Deletions cut 8 bases from V and 1 base from J, with 14 bases between. This CDR3 is CASALGRSQETQYF. DNA for the CDR3: TGTGCCAGCGCCCTTGGGCGGAGCCAAGAGACCCAGTACTTC.

V usage is TRBV7-8 and J usage is TRBJ1-1; 9 bases fit TRBD1. This CDR3 comprises 14 residues. Germline CDR1 SGHVS, CDR2 FQNEAQ. V was pared by 4 bases and J by 4 bases, with 4 bases of the junction left unmatched. CDR3 protein: CASSSGTGTTEAFF. CDR3 nucleotides: TGTGCCAGCAGCTCGGGGACAGGGACCACTGAAGCTTTCTTT.

This chain links TRBV9 with TRBJ2-5; 10 bases align to TRBD2. Germline assignment: CDR1 SGDLS and CDR2 YYNGEE. Trimming removed 6 bases from V and 4 bases from J; junction bases left unmatched: 6. The CDR3 length is 14 residues. Written as DNA, the CDR3 is TGTGCCAGCAACATAGCGGGGGGCGGAGAGACCCAGTACTTC. It translates to CASNIAGGGETQYF.

The chain employs TRBV27 and TRBJ1-2; perhaps TRBD1 as D (6 bases). V was trimmed by 8 bases and J by 3 bases, leaving 16 bases between them. The CDR3 consists of 14 residues. The germline gives CDR1 MNHEY, CDR2 SMNVEV (reference sequence). CDR3 in DNA: TGTGCCAGCGGATTCCGGGACACGTACTATGGCTACACCTTC. This encodes CASGFRDTYYGYTF.

The sample holds a few counts of this clone. This chain uses TRBV14 with TRBJ2-7; no reliable D call. The germline V gene encodes CDR1 SGHDN and CDR2 FVKESK. V lost 6 bases and J 9 bases, leaving 36 bases between the germline ends. This CDR3 has 19 residues. The CDR3: CASSQAPLITGLSSQAQYF. The CDR3 bases are TGTGCCAGCAGTCAGGCTCCCTTGATTACGGGCCTTTCGAGTCAGGCGCAGTACTTC.

The CDR3 nucleotides are TGTGCCAGCAAATCGACAGCAAGCACAGATACGCAGTATTTT. Its protein is CASKSTASTDTQYF. The rearrangement joins TRBV7-3 to TRBJ2-3; weak D call: TRBD1 (5 bases). The CDR3 contains 14 residues. The germline V gene encodes CDR1 SGHTA and CDR2 FQGTGA. V was cut by 7 bases and J by 0 bases, with 11 bases left in between.